One T cell receptor beta chain is described in this entry. Its target is unknown. The data were taken from a study of Ad26.COV2.S vaccination and SARS-CoV-2 variants. Study-wide findings and caveats: Vaccinated individuals (as opposed to placebo recipients) had higher spike-specific TCR breadth.

The table came from immunoSEQ multiplex PCR; TCRdb's copy has only in-frame clones and leaves some out. The sample contains roughly 460,000 clones, 70% to 90% of which appear only once. CDR3 length equals 12 residues. In germline, CDR1 is SQVTM, CDR2 ANQGSEA. Trimming took 3 bases from V and 4 from J, leaving 8 bases between them. The sample's treatment: over 15 received Ad26.COV2.S at low or high dose, single or two shots; about 5 received placebo; per-sample allocation not given. Samples analyzed were those drawn on day 63 after the first vaccine or placebo injection. Sequenced material: peripheral blood, taken in a trial of Ad26.COV2.S vaccine versus placebo. This sequence originates from a person aged 18-65 years who received the Ad26.COV2.S COVID-19 vaccine or a placebo. The rearrangement links TRBV29-1 to TRBJ2-3, with unresolved D. The CDR3 sequence: CSVEETPDTQYF. As DNA, the CDR3 is TGCAGCGTTGAGGAGACCCCAGATACGCAGTATTTT.